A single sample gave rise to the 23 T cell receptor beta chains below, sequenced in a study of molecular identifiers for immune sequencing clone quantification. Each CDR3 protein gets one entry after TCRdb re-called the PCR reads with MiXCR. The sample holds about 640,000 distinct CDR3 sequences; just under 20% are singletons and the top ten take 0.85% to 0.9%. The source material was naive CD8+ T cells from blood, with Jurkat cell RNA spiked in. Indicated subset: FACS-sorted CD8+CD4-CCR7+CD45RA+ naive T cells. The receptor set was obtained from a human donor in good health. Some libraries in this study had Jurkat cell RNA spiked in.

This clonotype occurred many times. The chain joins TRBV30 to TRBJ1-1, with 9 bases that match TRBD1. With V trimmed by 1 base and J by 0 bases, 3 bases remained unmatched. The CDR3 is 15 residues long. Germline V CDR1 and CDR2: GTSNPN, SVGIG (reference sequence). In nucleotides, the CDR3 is TGTGCCTGGAGTGGGGGGACAGGGATGAACACTGAAGCTTTCTTT. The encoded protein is CAWSGGTGMNTEAFF.

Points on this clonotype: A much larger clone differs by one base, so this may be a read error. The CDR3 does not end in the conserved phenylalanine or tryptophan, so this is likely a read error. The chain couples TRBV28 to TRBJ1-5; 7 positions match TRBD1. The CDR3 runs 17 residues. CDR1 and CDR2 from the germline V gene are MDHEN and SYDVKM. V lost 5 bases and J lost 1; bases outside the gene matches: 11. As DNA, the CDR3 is TGTGCCAGCAGTAAAATCACAGGGGTGGTCAGCAATCAGCCCCAGCATTTA. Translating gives CASSKITGVVSNQPQHL.

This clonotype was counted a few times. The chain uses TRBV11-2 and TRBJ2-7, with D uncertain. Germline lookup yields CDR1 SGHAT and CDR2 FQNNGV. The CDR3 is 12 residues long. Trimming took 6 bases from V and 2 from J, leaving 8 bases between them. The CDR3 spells CASRKGTYEQYF. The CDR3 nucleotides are TGTGCCAGCAGGAAAGGGACCTACGAGCAGTACTTC.

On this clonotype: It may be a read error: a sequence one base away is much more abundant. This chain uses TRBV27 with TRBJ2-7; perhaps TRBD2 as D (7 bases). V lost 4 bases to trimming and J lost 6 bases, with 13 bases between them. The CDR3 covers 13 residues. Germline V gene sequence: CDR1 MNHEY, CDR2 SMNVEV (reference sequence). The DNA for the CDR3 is TGTGCCAGCAGTTCCCCCGGGGGGCGCGAGCAGTACTTC. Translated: CASSSPGGREQYF.

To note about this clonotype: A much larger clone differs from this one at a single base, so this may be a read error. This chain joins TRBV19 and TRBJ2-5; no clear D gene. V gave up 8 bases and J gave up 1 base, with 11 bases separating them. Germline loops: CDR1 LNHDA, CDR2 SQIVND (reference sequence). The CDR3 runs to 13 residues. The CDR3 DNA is TGTGCCAGTCACGGGCGAGCCCAAGAGACCCAGTACTTC. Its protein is CASHGRAQETQYF. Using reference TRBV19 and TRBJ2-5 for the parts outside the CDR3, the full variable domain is DGGITQSPKYLFRKEGQNVTLSCEQNLNHDAMYWYRQDPGQGLRLIYYSQIVNDFQKGDIAEGYSVSREKKESFPLTVTSAQKNPTAFYLCASHGRAQETQYFGPGTRLLVL.

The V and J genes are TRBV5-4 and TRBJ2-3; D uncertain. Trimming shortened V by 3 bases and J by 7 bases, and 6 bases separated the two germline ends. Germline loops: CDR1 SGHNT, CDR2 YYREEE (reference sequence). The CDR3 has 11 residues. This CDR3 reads CASSWGNTQYF. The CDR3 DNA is TGTGCCAGCAGCTGGGGAAATACGCAGTATTTT.

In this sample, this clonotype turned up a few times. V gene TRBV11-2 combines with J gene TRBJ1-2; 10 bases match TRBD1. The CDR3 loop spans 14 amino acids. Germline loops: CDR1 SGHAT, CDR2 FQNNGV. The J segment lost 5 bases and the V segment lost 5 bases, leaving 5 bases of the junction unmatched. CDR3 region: CASSVRQGAYGYTF. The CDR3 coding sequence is TGTGCCAGCAGCGTTCGACAGGGGGCTTATGGCTACACCTTC.

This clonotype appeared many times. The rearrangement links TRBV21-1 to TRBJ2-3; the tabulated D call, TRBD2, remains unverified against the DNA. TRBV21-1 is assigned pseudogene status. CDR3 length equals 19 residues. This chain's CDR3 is CASSPQNPGLALNTDTQYF. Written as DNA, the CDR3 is TGTGCCAGCAGCCCTCAGAACCCGGGACTAGCGCTTAACACAGATACGCAGTATTTT.

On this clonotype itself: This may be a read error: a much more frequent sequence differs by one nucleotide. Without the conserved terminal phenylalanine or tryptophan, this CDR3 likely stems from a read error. The CDR3 reads CASSQLEGNSYEQYL. The CDR3 bases are TGCGCCAGCAGCCAATTGGAGGGGAATTCCTACGAGCAGTACCTC. The V and J genes are TRBV4-1 and TRBJ2-7; tentatively, D is TRBD2 (6 bases). Looked up from germline, CDR1 is MGHRA and CDR2 is YSYEKL. The V gene lost 2 bases and the J gene lost 1 base, with 12 bases spanning the gap. The CDR3 loop spans 15 amino acids.

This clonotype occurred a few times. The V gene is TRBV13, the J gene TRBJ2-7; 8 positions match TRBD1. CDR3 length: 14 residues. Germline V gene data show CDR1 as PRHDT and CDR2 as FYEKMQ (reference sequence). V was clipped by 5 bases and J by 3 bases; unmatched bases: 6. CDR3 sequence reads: CASSRTGYGYEQYF. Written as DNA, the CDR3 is TGTGCCAGCAGCCGGACAGGGTACGGCTACGAGCAGTACTTC.

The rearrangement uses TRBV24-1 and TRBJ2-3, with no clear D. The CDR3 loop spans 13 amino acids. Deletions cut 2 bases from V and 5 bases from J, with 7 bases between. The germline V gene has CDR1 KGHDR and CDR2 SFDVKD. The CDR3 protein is CATSDSKLDTQYF. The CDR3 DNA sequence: TGTGCCACCAGTGATTCCAAGTTAGATACGCAGTATTTT.

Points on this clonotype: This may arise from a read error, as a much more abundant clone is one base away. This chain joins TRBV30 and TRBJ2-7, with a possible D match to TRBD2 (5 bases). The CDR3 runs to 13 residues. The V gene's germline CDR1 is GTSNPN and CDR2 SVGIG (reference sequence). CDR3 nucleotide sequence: TGTGCCGTACAGCCCGACTATTCCTACGAGCAGAACTTC. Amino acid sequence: CAVQPDYSYEQNF.

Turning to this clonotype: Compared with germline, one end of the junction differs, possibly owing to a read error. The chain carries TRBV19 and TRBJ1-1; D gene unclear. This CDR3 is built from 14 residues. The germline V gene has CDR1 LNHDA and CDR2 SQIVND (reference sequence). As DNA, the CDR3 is TGTGCCGGTAGTATAGCCGGGGTGGGCACTGAAGCTTTCTTT. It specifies CAGSIAGVGTEAFF.

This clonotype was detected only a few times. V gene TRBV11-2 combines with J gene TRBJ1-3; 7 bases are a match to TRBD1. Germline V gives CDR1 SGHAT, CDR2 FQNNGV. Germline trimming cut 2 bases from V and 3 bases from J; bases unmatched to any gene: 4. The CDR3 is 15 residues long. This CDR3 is CASSLTTGIGNTIYF. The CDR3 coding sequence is TGTGCCAGCAGCTTAACGACAGGGATTGGAAACACCATATATTTT. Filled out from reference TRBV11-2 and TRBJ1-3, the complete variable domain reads EAGVAQSPRYKIIEKRQSVAFWCNPISGHATLYWYQQILGQGPKLLIQFQNNGVVDDSQLPKDRFSAERLKGVDSTLKIQPAKLEDSAVYLCASSLTTGIGNTIYFGEGSWLTVV.

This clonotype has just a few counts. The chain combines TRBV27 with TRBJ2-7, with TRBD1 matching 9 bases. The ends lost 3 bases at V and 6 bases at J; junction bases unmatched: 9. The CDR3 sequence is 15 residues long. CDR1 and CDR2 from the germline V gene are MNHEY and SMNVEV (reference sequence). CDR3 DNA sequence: TGTGCCAGCAGTTTCTCCGGGACAGGGCTCGCCGAGCAGTACTTC. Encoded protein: CASSFSGTGLAEQYF.

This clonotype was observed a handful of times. The CDR3 DNA follows: TGCGCCAGCAGCCAAGAGATTCAAGGAGAGAACATTCAGTACTTC. Translated, it gives CASSQEIQGENIQYF. This chain joins TRBV4-3 and TRBJ2-4, with unresolved D. Germline V gene sequence: CDR1 LGHNA, CDR2 YSLEER. The CDR3 loop spans 15 amino acids. The V end lost 0 bases, the J end lost 7 bases, and 13 bases lay between the germline ends.

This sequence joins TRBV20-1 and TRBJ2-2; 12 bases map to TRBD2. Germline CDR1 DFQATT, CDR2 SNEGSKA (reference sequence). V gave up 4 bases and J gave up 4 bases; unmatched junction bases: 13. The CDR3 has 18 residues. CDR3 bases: TGCAGTGCTACTAGCCTCGGACTAGCGGGATCCCCCACCGGGGAGCTGTTTTTT. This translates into CSATSLGLAGSPTGELFF.

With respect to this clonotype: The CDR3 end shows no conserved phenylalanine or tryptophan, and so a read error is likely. In DNA form, the CDR3 reads TGCGCCAGCAGGGCCGGGACGTCGAACACCGGGGAGCTGTTTTCT. It translates to CASRAGTSNTGELFS. V is TRBV5-3 and J is TRBJ2-2; either TRBD1 or TRBD2 may supply D (5 bases each). TRBV5-3 is placed among ORFs of uncertain function. This CDR3 is built from 15 residues.

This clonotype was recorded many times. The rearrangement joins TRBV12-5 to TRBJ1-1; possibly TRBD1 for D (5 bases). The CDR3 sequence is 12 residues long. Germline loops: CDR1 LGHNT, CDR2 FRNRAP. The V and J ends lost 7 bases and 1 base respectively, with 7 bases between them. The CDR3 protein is CASATGNTEAFF. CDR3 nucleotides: TGTGCTAGTGCAACAGGGAACACTGAAGCTTTCTTT.

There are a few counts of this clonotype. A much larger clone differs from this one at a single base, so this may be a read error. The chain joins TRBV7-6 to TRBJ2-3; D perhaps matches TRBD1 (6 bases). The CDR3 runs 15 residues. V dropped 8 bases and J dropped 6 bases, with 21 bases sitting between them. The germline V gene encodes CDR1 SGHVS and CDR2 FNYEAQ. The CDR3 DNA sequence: TGTGCCAGCGGCGAAGGGACACAACTCAGTGATACGCAGTATTTT. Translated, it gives CASGEGTQLSDTQYF.

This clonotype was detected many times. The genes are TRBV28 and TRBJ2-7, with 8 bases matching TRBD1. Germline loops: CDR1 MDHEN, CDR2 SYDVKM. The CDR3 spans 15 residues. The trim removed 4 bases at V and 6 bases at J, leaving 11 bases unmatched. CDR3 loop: CASSSPGTGTVEQYF. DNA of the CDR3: TGTGCCAGCAGTTCCCCGGGGACAGGTACGGTCGAGCAGTACTTC.

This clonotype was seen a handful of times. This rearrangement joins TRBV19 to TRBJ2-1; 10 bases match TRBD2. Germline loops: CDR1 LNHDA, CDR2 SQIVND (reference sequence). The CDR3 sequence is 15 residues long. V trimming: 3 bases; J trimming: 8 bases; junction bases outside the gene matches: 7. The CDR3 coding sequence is TGTGCCAGTAGTATCCTAGCGGGAGTGATCGATGAGCAGTTCTTC. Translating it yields CASSILAGVIDEQFF.

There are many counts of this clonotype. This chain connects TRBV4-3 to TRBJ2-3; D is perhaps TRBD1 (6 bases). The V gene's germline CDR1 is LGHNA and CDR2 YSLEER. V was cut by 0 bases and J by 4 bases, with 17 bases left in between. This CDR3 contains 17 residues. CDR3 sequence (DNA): TGCGCCAGCAGCCAAGATAGGGTGACAGGACGGCCAGATACGCAGTATTTT. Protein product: CASSQDRVTGRPDTQYF.